This T cell receptor beta chain originates from a study of blood T cells in healthy people across ages. Study results and caveats: TCR beta diversity, measured per million T cells, fell in a roughly linear way with age.

This clonotype showed up just once. What it binds is unknown. The authors ran a second PCR of 7 to 11 cycles using a sample-barcoded 5' primer and a J-beta primer mix. From the 5' RACE reads, TCRdb called clonotypes with MiXCR, one entry per CDR3 protein. The data hold about 1 million distinct CDR3 sequences, with almost 25% observed a single time. These sequences were also reported in another study, on T cells of mothers and their children. As that report states: The yield was over 9.5 million TCR beta CDR3 reads from each mother and a few million from each child.

This receptor was identified in a girl between 2 and 10 years old in good health. Sequencing was carried out using blood.

The CDR3 here is CASEGFETGYFF. DNA for the CDR3: TGTGCCAGCGAGGGGTTCGAGACAGGCTATTTCTTC. The genes are TRBV2 and TRBJ2-1; perhaps TRBD1 as D (6 bases). This CDR3 has 12 amino acids. With 8 bases removed from V and 16 bases from J, the gap between germline ends came to 21 bases. Germline CDR1 reads SNHLY; CDR2 reads FYNNEI.